Following are 14 T cell receptor beta chains from one sample sequenced in a study of blood T cell repertoires in COVID-19 (dated by TCRdb to about 2020). Library preparation was by the immunoSEQ multiplex PCR assay. In TCRdb, the immuneACCESS table is reduced to in-frame sequences with V and J assigned. These tables do not hold every clone; where another copy was compared, an unresolved V gene accounts for under half, and the others remain unexplained. A total of tens of thousands of clones appear in this sample, 60% to 85% of them only once. Together, the top ten hold approximately 21% of the sample. The source material was peripheral blood. The receptors shown here come from a man in his thirties or forties with COVID-19, enrolled during active disease.

V gene TRBV27 combines with J gene TRBJ1-5; a weak D match, TRBD1 (5 bases). V was clipped by 4 bases and J by 0 bases, with 10 bases between them. The CDR3 has 15 residues. CDR1 is MNHEY and CDR2 is SMNVEV in the germline V gene (reference sequence). This CDR3 reads CASSWSRDSNQPQHF. As DNA, the CDR3 is TGTGCCAGCAGTTGGAGCAGGGATAGCAATCAGCCCCAGCATTTT.

The chain is built from TRBV5-4 and TRBJ1-2, with D unresolved. CDR3 size: 14 residues. Trimming removed 1 base at V and 0 bases at J, with 7 bases between. Germline CDR1 reads SGHNT; CDR2 reads YYREEE (reference sequence). The CDR3 bases are TGTGCCAGCAGCTTGTTAGATGCTAACTATGGCTACACCTTC. Translating it yields CASSLLDANYGYTF.

The chain employs TRBV6-5 and TRBJ2-7; TRBD1 matches at 7 bases. There are 14 residues in the CDR3. Germline V gene lookup returns CDR1 MNHEY and CDR2 SVGAGI. With V trimmed by 7 bases and J by 2 bases, 8 bases remained unmatched. The DNA of the CDR3 is TGTGCCAGCACCGCAACAGGGGACCCCTACGAGCAGTACTTC. It translates to CASTATGDPYEQYF.

The V call is TRBV30, the J call TRBJ1-5; no reliable D call. V was cut by 4 bases and J by 6 bases, with 13 bases left in between. The V gene's germline CDR1 is GTSNPN and CDR2 SVGIG (reference sequence). This CDR3 has 13 residues. CDR3 residues: CAWTSSLGQPQHF. The DNA of the CDR3 is TGTGCCTGGACTAGCAGTTTGGGTCAGCCCCAGCATTTT.

The chain couples TRBV12-5 to TRBJ1-5; no clear D gene. CDR3 length: 14 amino acids. Trimming left V 1 base short and J 6 bases short, with 10 bases between. Germline V gene data show CDR1 as LGHNT and CDR2 as FRNRAP. DNA of the CDR3: TGTGCTAGTGGTTTGGGGTGGGAGGGTCAGCCCCAGCATTTT. Amino acid sequence: CASGLGWEGQPQHF.

This clone was picked up a small number of times. This chain links TRBV2 with TRBJ2-2, with TRBD2 identical over 9 bases. After removal of 4 bases from V and 3 bases from J, the junction contained 3 bases not matched to a gene. From germline, CDR1 is SNHLY and CDR2 FYNNEI. The CDR3 is 15 residues long. CDR3 nucleotides: TGTGCCAGCAGTGGGTCTAGCGGGGACACCGGGGAGCTGTTTTTT. Translated, it gives CASSGSSGDTGELFF.

V usage is TRBV27 and J usage is TRBJ2-2, with D possibly being TRBD1 (6 bases). The germline CDR1 and CDR2 sequences are MNHEY and SMNVEV (reference sequence). Trimming pared 2 bases from V and 6 bases from J, leaving 16 bases between. The CDR3 contains 16 residues. CDR3 bases: TGTGCCAGCAGTTTAATGGTGACAGGTCCGGCCGGGGAGCTGTTTTTT. Translating gives CASSLMVTGPAGELFF.

CDR3 nucleotides: TGTGCCAGCAGCTTAGAGACTAGCGCGGAGACCCAGTACTTC. This codes for CASSLETSAETQYF. The V and J genes are TRBV7-9 and TRBJ2-5; 8 positions agree with TRBD2. The CDR3 totals 14 residues. CDR1 is SEHNR, CDR2 FQNEAQ, per germline (reference sequence). With 1 base clipped from V and 5 bases from J, the junction kept 3 bases outside the gene matches.

This clone was seen a single time. V gene TRBV6-5 combines with J gene TRBJ1-2; 9 nucleotides match TRBD1. V lost 9 bases to trimming and J lost 4 bases; unmatched junction nucleotides: 6. Germline values: CDR1 MNHEY, CDR2 SVGAGI. The CDR3 covers 13 residues. CDR3 sequence reads: CASLDRGAYGYTF. The CDR3 DNA reads TGTGCCAGTCTCGACAGGGGGGCCTATGGCTACACCTTC.

The rearrangement joins TRBV3-1 (or the pseudogene TRBV3-2) to TRBJ2-5, with 8 bases aligning to TRBD2. Germline CDR1 is LGHDT and CDR2 is YNNKEL (reference sequence). The V segment lost 3 bases and the J segment 5 bases; nucleotides outside the gene matches: 8. This CDR3 comprises 15 residues. CDR3 amino acids: CASSQIREGGETQYF. The CDR3 DNA reads TGTGCCAGCAGCCAGATCCGGGAGGGCGGGGAGACCCAGTACTTC.

The rearrangement links TRBV7-6 to TRBJ2-4; possibly TRBD2 for D (5 bases). V was cut by 1 base and J by 0 bases, with 7 bases left in between. The length of the CDR3 is 15 residues. The germline V gene encodes CDR1 SGHVS and CDR2 FNYEAQ. In DNA, the CDR3 is TGTGCCAGCAGCTTAGAGGCGGGAGCCAAAAACATTCAGTACTTC. Translating it yields CASSLEAGAKNIQYF.

The table lists this clone with a few counts. The genes are TRBV5-1 and TRBJ1-4; TRBD1 agrees at 8 bases. V shed 3 bases, J shed 6 bases, and the junction held 4 bases outside the gene matches. The CDR3 runs to 14 residues. Germline lookup yields CDR1 SGHRS and CDR2 YFSETQ. The CDR3 DNA is TGCGCCAGCAGCTCGGACAGGGAGGATGAAAAACTGTTTTTT. Translated, it gives CASSSDREDEKLFF.

The rearrangement links TRBV19 to TRBJ1-1; D remains ambiguous. V lost 9 bases, J lost 0 bases, and 14 bases lay in between. Germline loops: CDR1 LNHDA, CDR2 SQIVND (reference sequence). The CDR3 totals 14 residues. CDR3 DNA sequence: TGTGCCAGACCTAGAGGGAGGATGAACACTGAAGCTTTCTTT. This translates into CARPRGRMNTEAFF.

The genes are TRBV10-3 and TRBJ2-1; 9 positions match TRBD2. With 4 bases clipped from V and 5 bases from J, the junction kept 15 bases outside the gene matches. CDR1 ENHRY and CDR2 SYGVKD come from the germline V gene. The CDR3 contains 18 residues. CDR3 amino acids: CAISGSGRNLTSDNEQFF. In DNA, the CDR3 is TGTGCCATCAGTGGAAGCGGGAGGAATCTAACCAGTGACAATGAGCAGTTCTTC.